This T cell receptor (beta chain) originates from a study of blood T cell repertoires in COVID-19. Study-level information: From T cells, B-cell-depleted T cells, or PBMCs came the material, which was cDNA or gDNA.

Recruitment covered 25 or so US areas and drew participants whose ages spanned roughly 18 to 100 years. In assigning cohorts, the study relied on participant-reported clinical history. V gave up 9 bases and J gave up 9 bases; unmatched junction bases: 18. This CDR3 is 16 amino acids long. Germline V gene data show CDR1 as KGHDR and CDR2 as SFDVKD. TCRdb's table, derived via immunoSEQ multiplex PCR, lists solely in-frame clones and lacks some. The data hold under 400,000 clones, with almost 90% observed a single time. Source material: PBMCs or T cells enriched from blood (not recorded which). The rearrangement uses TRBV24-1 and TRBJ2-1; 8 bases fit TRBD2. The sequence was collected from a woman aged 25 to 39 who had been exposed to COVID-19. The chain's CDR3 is CATGPLGVSGVAEQFF. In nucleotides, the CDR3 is TGTGCCACCGGGCCTCTGGGCGTTAGCGGGGTGGCTGAGCAGTTCTTC.